This TCR beta chain is drawn from a study of blood T cell repertoires in COVID-19. The CDR3 has 14 amino acids. Germline V gives CDR1 KGHSH, CDR2 LQKENI. The V end lost 3 bases, the J end lost 7 bases, and 16 bases lay between the germline ends. Profiling relied on immunoSEQ multiplex PCR, and the TCRdb table lists in-frame clones only, not all of them. The sample yields a few hundred thousand clones, around 91% seen once. This sequence originates from a woman aged 55-70 years with acute or convalescent COVID-19. The chain joins TRBV18 to TRBJ2-7; tentative D call: TRBD1 (5 bases). The sample comprised peripheral blood. The CDR3 DNA is TGTGCCAGCTCACCGGGCAGGGCACCAGGAGAGCAGTACTTC. Translation: CASSPGRAPGEQYF.